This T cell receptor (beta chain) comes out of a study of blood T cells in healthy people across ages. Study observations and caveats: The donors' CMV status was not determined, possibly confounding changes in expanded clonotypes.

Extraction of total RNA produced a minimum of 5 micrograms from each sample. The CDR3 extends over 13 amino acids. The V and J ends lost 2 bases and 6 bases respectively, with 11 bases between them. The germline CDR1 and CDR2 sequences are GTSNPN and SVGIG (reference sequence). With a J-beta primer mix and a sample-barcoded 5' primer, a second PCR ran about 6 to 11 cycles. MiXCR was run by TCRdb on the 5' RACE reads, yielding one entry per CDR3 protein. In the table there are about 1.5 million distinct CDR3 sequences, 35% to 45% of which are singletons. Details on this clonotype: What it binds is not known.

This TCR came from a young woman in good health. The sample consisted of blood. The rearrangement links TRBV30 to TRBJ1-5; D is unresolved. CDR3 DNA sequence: TGTGCCTGGAGTCCTACGTCGGGTCAGCCCCAGCATTTT. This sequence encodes CAWSPTSGQPQHF.